The 20 T cell receptor beta chains below all came from one sample that was sequenced in a study of PD-1 blockade in classical Hodgkin lymphoma. Time point given: cycle 4 day 1 (C4D1), after more than 5 weeks of nivolumab. After autologous stem cell transplantation all patients relapsed, and prior brentuximab vedotin exposure differed between cohorts. The data were produced by immunoSEQ multiplex PCR, yet TCRdb's version contains in-frame clones alone and is incomplete. Among 27,000 or so clones, around three quarters were seen once, and the ten largest hold approximately 3.6%. The sequences come from peripheral blood mononuclear cells (PBMCs), collected before the fourth cycle of nivolumab. These receptors were collected from a human donor with classical Hodgkin lymphoma.

This chain links TRBV7-8 with TRBJ2-6; TRBD1 matches at 9 bases. V was clipped by 1 base and J by 0 bases; unmatched bases: 7. The germline V gene encodes CDR1 SGHVS and CDR2 FQNEAQ. The CDR3 extends over 19 amino acids. The CDR3 spells CASSLGQGVLISGANVLTF. For the CDR3, the DNA is TGTGCCAGCAGCTTAGGACAGGGGGTATTAATCTCTGGGGCCAACGTCCTGACTTTC.

The rearrangement links TRBV7-2 to TRBJ2-7; D is possibly TRBD2 (6 bases). The CDR3 contains 11 residues. Germline V lookup: CDR1 SGHTA, CDR2 FQGNSA. Here the CDR3 reads CAFMGGHEQYF. DNA for the CDR3: TGTGCATTCATGGGGGGACACGAGCAGTACTTC.

This clone turned up a few times. This rearrangement joins TRBV4-2 to TRBJ1-3, with D possibly being TRBD1 (6 bases). With 0 bases removed from V and 3 bases from J, the gap between germline ends came to 12 bases. Germline CDR1 is LGHNA and CDR2 is YNFKEQ. The CDR3 extends over 16 amino acids. The CDR3 DNA sequence: TGTGCCAGCAGCCAAGAGGGCAGGGGTGGTGGAAACACCATATATTTT. It yields the protein CASSQEGRGGGNTIYF.

This clone was counted once. The genes are TRBV6-1 and TRBJ2-7; a possible D gene is TRBD2 (5 bases). The CDR3 length is 16 residues. Per the germline V gene, CDR1 is MNHNS and CDR2 is SASEGT. Trimming shortened V by 4 bases and J by 9 bases, and 25 bases separated the two germline ends. The CDR3 coding sequence is TGTGCCAGCAGTGTTCTCCTCGGACTGAATCTTCGGGGGCAGTACTTC. It codes for CASSVLLGLNLRGQYF.

This clone was counted between two and nine times. The genes are TRBV4-1 and TRBJ2-1, with TRBD1 matching 8 bases. Per the germline V gene, CDR1 is MGHRA and CDR2 is YSYEKL. The CDR3 sequence is 19 residues long. Trimming took 2 bases from V and 5 from J; bases not matched to a gene: 17. CDR3 protein: CASSQYPGTDREINNEQFF. The CDR3 bases are TGCGCCAGCAGCCAATACCCCGGTACGGACAGGGAGATTAACAATGAGCAGTTCTTC.

The V call is TRBV11-2, the J call TRBJ2-2, with D possibly being TRBD1 (5 bases). Deletions cut 5 bases from V and 2 bases from J, with 12 bases between. CDR1 and CDR2 (germline): SGHAT, FQNNGV. This CDR3 has 15 amino acids. CDR3 nucleotides: TGTGCCAGCAGCCTTGTAAGGGGAAACACCGGGGAGCTGTTTTTT. It translates to CASSLVRGNTGELFF.

The chain has TRBV19 and TRBJ2-3, with 9 bases aligning to TRBD1. The CDR3 is 15 amino acids. J was trimmed by 4 bases and V by 5 bases; bases with no gene match: 7. Per the germline V gene, CDR1 is LNHDA and CDR2 is SQIVND (reference sequence). The DNA for the CDR3 is TGTGCCAGTAGTCAGGACAGGGGCACGGCAGATACGCAGTATTTT. This codes for CASSQDRGTADTQYF.

The chain has TRBV19 and TRBJ1-1, with a tentative D call TRBD1 (6 bases). The V gene's germline CDR1 is LNHDA and CDR2 SQIVND (reference sequence). Trimming removed 5 bases from V and 1 base from J, with 8 bases in between. This CDR3 has 13 residues. CDR3 protein: CASSFRGNTEAFF. DNA for the CDR3: TGTGCCAGTAGTTTCAGGGGGAACACTGAAGCTTTCTTT.

V and J are TRBV5-6 and TRBJ2-1; D is ambiguous. V was trimmed by 0 bases and J by 1 base, leaving 5 bases between them. The CDR3 has 14 amino acids. The germline gives CDR1 SGHDT, CDR2 YYEEEE. The CDR3 here is CASSLGGSYNEQFF. DNA of the CDR3: TGTGCCAGCAGCTTGGGCGGATCCTACAATGAGCAGTTCTTC.

J is TRBJ2-7 and V is TRBV9; 8 bases line up with TRBD1. Losses at the gene ends were 4 bases for V and 3 bases for J; bases not matched to a gene: 9. CDR3 length: 15 residues. The germline V gene has CDR1 SGDLS and CDR2 YYNGEE. CDR3 in amino acids: CASSPSGTGLYEQYF. The CDR3, as DNA: TGTGCCAGCAGCCCCTCCGGGACAGGCCTCTACGAGCAGTACTTC.

V and J are TRBV27 and TRBJ2-1, with 13 bases fitting TRBD2. With V trimmed by 5 bases and J by 5 bases, 3 bases remained unmatched. In germline, CDR1 is MNHEY, CDR2 SMNVEV (reference sequence). The CDR3 is 15 amino acids. CDR3 residues: CASSRGTSGNNEQFF. The CDR3, as DNA: TGTGCCAGCAGTAGGGGGACTAGCGGGAACAATGAGCAGTTCTTC.

This rearrangement joins TRBV30 to TRBJ1-2, with D perhaps matching TRBD1 (6 bases). With 0 bases removed from V and 7 bases from J, the gap between germline ends came to 9 bases. This CDR3 is 12 amino acids long. Germline V gene lookup returns CDR1 GTSNPN and CDR2 SVGIG (reference sequence). In DNA, the CDR3 is TGTGCCTGGAGTGTGGACAGATCTGGCTACACCTTC. It yields the protein CAWSVDRSGYTF.

V is TRBV6-1 and J is TRBJ2-7, with 8 bases identical to TRBD1. This CDR3 contains 14 residues. Germline-derived CDR1 and CDR2 are MNHNS and SASEGT. The V segment lost 6 bases and the J segment 3 bases; nucleotides outside the gene matches: 7. The CDR3 DNA reads as TGTGCCAGCAGCTGGGACAGGCTGGACTACGAGCAGTACTTC. This translates into CASSWDRLDYEQYF.

The chain carries TRBV6-4 and TRBJ2-7; 8 positions match TRBD2. Trimming cost V 9 bases and J 3 bases; bases outside gene matches: 13. CDR3 length: 15 residues. Germline V gene data show CDR1 as MRHNA and CDR2 as SNTAGT. This CDR3 reads CARQGRLAKSYEQYF. The CDR3 DNA reads TGTGCCAGACAGGGAAGACTAGCGAAGAGCTACGAGCAGTACTTC.

The genes are TRBV18 and TRBJ1-1, with D tentatively TRBD1 (5 bases). This CDR3 has 15 amino acids. CDR1 KGHSH and CDR2 LQKENI come from the germline V gene. V was trimmed by 5 bases and J by 4 bases, leaving 17 bases between them. The CDR3 DNA follows: TGTGCCAGCTCAGGCAACTCAGGGTCGGGCACTGAAGCTTTCTTT. It is translated as CASSGNSGSGTEAFF.

The chain combines TRBV10-2 with TRBJ2-7, with a weak D call TRBD1 (6 bases). Trimming took 7 bases from V and 6 from J, leaving 25 bases between them. The CDR3 is 16 residues long. Looked up from germline, CDR1 is WSHSY and CDR2 is SAAADI. In nucleotides, the CDR3 is TGCGCCAGCACTGGACAGTCGGGTCGCACGGGCTCCGAGCAGTACTTC. The encoded protein is CASTGQSGRTGSEQYF.

The rearrangement links TRBV5-1 to TRBJ2-5; D is unresolved. The germline V gene encodes CDR1 SGHRS and CDR2 YFSETQ. This CDR3 is 11 amino acids long. V gave up 0 bases and J gave up 3 bases, with 0 bases separating them. The CDR3 protein is CASSLEETQYF. CDR3 nucleotide sequence: TGCGCCAGCAGCTTGGAAGAGACCCAGTACTTC.

This chain connects TRBV18 to TRBJ2-6, with 7 bases matching TRBD2. Germline V lookup: CDR1 KGHSH, CDR2 LQKENI. V shed 9 bases and J 10 bases; nucleotides not matched to a gene: 3. This CDR3 has 11 amino acids. CDR3 nucleotides: TGTGCCAGTTTCGGGGGGAACGTCCTGACTTTC. It is translated as CASFGGNVLTF.

This rearrangement joins TRBV28 to TRBJ1-3, with 8 bases aligning to TRBD1. Unmatched junction bases numbered 7, after V lost 6 bases and J lost 0 bases. Germline V gives CDR1 MDHEN, CDR2 SYDVKM. The CDR3 consists of 16 residues. The chain's CDR3 is CASSPTGVLSGNTIYF. CDR3 DNA: TGTGCCAGCAGCCCGACAGGGGTCCTCTCTGGAAACACCATATATTTT.

A remark on this clone: One end of the junction is discordant with germline, which a read error may explain. The chain joins TRBV7-2 to TRBJ1-1; no clear D gene. The CDR3 is 13 residues long. Looked up from germline, CDR1 is SGHTA and CDR2 is FQGNSA. The CDR3 DNA sequence: TGTGCCAGCTGCTTAGGTTTGAACACTGAAGCTTTCTTT. Translation gives CASCLGLNTEAFF.